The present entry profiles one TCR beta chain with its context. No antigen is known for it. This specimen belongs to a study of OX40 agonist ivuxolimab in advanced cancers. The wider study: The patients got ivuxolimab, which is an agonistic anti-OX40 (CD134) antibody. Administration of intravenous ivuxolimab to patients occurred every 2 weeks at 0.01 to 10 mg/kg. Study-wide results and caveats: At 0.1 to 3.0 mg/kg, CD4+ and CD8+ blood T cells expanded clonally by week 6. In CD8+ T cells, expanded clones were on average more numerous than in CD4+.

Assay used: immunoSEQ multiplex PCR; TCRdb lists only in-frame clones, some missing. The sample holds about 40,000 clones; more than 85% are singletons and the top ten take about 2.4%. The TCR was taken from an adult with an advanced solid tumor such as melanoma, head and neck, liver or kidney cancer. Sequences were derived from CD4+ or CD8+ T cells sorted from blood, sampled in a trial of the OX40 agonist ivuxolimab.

CDR3 amino acids: CASGTLAGTGELFF. The CDR3 DNA reads TGTGCCAGCGGCACCCTGGCAGGGACCGGGGAGCTGTTTTTT. The rearrangement links TRBV9 to TRBJ2-2, with D possibly matching TRBD1 (5 bases). Germline lookup yields CDR1 SGDLS and CDR2 YYNGEE. The CDR3 is made up of 14 amino acids. V was clipped by 7 bases and J by 5 bases, with 15 bases between them.